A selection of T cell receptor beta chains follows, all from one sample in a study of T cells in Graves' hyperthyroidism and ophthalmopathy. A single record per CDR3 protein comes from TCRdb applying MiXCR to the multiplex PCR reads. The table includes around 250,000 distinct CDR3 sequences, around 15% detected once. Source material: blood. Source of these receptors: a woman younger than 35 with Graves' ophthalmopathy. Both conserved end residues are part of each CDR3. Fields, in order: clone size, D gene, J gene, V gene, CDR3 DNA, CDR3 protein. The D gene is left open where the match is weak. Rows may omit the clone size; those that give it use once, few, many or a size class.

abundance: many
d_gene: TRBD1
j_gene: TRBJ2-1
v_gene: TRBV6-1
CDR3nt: TGTGCCAGCAGTGAGACAGGGGTAGAGCAGTTCTTC
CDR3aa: CASSETGVEQFF

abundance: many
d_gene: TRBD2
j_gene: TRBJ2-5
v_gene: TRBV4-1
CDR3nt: TGCGCCAGCAGCCAAGGTGGTAGCGGGGCCTTTTTGGAGACCCAGTACTTC
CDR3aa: CASSQGGSGAFLETQYF

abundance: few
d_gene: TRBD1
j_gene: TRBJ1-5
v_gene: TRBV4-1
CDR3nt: TGCGCCAGCAGCCAGGCGGGACAGGGAAATCAGCCCCAGCATTTT
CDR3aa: CASSQAGQGNQPQHF

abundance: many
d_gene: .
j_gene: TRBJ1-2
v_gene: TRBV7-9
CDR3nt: TGTGCCAGCATCACGGTTTCAGGAGGCTACACCTTC
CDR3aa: CASITVSGGYTF

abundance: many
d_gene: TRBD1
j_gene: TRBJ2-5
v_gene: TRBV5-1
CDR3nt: TGCGCCAGCAGCCAGGGACAGTTGAGTGGGGAGACCCAGTACTTC
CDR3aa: CASSQGQLSGETQYF

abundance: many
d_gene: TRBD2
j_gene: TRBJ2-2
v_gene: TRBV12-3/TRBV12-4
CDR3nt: TGTGCCAGCAGTTTTGTGATAGCGGGGGCCGCGGGCACCGGGGAGCTGTTTTTT
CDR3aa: CASSFVIAGAAGTGELFF

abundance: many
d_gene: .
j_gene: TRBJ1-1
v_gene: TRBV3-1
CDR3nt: TGTGCCAGCAGCCAAGCGTCGGGGAGCACTGAAGCTTTCTTT
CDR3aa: CASSQASGSTEAFF

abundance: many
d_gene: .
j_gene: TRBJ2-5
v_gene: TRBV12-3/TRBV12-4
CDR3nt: TGTGCCAGCAGTTTAGAGGCTAGCTTGGAGACCCAGTACTTC
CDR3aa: CASSLEASLETQYF

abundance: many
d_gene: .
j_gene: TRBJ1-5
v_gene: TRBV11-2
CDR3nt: TGTGCCAGCAGCTTAGATGGGGCGAGCAATCAGCCCCAGCATTTT
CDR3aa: CASSLDGASNQPQHF

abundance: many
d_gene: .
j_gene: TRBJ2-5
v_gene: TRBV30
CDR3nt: TGTGCCTGGAGTGTACATGTCCAAGAGACCCAGTACTTC
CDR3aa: CAWSVHVQETQYF

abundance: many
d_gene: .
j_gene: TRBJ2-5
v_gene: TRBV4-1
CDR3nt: TGCGCCAGCAGTCTCGGTTCTGGCCAAGAGACCCAGTACTTC
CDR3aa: CASSLGSGQETQYF

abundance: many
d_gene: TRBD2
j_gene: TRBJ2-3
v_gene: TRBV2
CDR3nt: TGTGCCAGCAGTGTTGACATTCTAGCGGGGGTCGCAGATACGCAGTATTTT
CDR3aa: CASSVDILAGVADTQYF

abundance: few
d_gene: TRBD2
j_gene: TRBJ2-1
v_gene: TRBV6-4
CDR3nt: TGTGCCAGCAGTGACTCTAGCGGGAGCAATGAGCAGTTCTTC
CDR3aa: CASSDSSGSNEQFF

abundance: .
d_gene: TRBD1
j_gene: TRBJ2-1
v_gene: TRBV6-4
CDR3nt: TGTGCCAGCAGCGTGACAGGGGACAATGAGCAGTTCTTC
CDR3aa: CASSVTGDNEQFF

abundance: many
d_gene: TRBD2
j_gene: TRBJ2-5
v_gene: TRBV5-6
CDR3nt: TGTGCCAGCAGCTTGGAGCGGGGCGAGTACCAAGAGACCCAGTACTTC
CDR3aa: CASSLERGEYQETQYF

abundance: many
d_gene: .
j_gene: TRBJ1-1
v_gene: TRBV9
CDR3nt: TGTGCCAGCAGCGTAGTACAGACTTACACTGAAGCTTTCTTT
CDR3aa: CASSVVQTYTEAFF

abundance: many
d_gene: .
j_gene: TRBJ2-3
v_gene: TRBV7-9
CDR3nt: TGTGCCAGCAGCATCGGGATGTATACGCAGTATTTT
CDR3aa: CASSIGMYTQYF

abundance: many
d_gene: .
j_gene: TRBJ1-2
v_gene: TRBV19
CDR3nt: TGTGCCAGTACTTCCTTGCGGATGGAGGGCTACACCTTC
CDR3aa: CASTSLRMEGYTF

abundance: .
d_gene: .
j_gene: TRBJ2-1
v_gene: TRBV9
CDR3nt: TGTGCCAGCAGCCCCCGCTGGGGAACCTACAATGAGCAGTTCTTC
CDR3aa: CASSPRWGTYNEQFF

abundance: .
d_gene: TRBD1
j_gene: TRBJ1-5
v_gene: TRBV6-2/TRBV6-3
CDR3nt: TGTGCCAGCAGGCAGAGGACAGGGGGAAGTCGGCAGCCCCAGCATTTT
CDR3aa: CASRQRTGGSRQPQHF

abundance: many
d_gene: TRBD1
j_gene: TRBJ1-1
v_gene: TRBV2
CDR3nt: TGTGCCAGCGACAGGGAAATAAACACTGAAGCTTTCTTT
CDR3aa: CASDREINTEAFF

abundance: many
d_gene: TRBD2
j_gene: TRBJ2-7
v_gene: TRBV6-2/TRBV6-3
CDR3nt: TGTGCCAGCATCCGAGCGGGGGACTCCTACGAGCAGTACTTC
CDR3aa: CASIRAGDSYEQYF

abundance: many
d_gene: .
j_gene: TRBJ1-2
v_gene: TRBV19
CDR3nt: TGTGCCAGTAGTATTGCCAACTATGGCTACACCTTC
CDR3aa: CASSIANYGYTF

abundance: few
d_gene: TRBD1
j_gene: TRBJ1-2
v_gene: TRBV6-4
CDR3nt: TGTGCCAGCAGGGAAGAGGGGGCGCTTCAACCAAGTGGCTACACCTTC
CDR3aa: CASREEGALQPSGYTF

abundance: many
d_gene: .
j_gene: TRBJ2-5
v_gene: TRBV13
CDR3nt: TGTGCCAGCAGCTTAAGGCAGGGGCCCTACCAAGAGACCCAGTACTTC
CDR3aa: CASSLRQGPYQETQYF

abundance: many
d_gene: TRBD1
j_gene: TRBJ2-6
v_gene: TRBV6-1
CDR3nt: TGTGCCAGCAGTAGACAACAGGGGTCCTTCTCTGGGGCCAACGTCCTGACTTTC
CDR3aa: CASSRQQGSFSGANVLTF

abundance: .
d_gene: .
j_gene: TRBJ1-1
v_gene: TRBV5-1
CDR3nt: TGCGCCAGCAGCCCCGCCGGGACGGGGAACACTGAAGCTTTCTTT
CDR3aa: CASSPAGTGNTEAFF

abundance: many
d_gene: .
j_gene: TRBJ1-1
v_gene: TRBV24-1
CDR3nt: TGTGCCACCAGTGATGCAGGGGCCACTGAAGCTTTCTTT
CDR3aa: CATSDAGATEAFF

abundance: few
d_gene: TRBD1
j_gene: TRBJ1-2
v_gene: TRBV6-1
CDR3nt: TGTGCCAGCAGTTCCGGACAGGGTGGAAACTATGGCTACACCTTC
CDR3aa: CASSSGQGGNYGYTF

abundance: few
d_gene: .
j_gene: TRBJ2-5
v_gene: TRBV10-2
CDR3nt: TGCGCCAGCAGTGAGTCTGAGGGACCCAAGTACTTC
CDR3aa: CASSESEGPKYF

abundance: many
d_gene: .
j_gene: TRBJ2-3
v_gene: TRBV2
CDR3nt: TGTGCCAGCAGGAAACCGGGAGAACTCACAGATACGCAGTATTTT
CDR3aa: CASRKPGELTDTQYF

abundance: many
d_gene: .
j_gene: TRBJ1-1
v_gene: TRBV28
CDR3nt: TGTGCCAGCAGTTTTGTAAGGCCGGGGAGTGAAGCTTTCTTT
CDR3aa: CASSFVRPGSEAFF

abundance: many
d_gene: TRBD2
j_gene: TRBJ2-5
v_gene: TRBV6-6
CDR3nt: TGTGCCAGCAGTTACCCAACTAGCGGGGGGGGAGCGACCCAGTACTTC
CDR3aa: CASSYPTSGGGATQYF

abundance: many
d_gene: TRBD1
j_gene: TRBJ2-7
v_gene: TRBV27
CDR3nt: TGTGCCAGCAGTCACGCCGGGACAGGGTGGGGCTACGAGCAGTACTTC
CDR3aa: CASSHAGTGWGYEQYF

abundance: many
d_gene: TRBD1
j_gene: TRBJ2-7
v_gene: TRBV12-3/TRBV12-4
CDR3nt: TGTGCCAGCACCTCAGGGGGTTCCTACGAGCAGTACTTC
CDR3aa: CASTSGGSYEQYF

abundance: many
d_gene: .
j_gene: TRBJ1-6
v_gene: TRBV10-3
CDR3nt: TGTGCCATCACTGAACAGATTTCCAATTCACCCCTCCACTTT
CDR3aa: CAITEQISNSPLHF

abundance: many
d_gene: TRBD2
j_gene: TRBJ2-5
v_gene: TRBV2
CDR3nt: TGTGCCAGCAGTGATATAGGTAGCGGGAGCGAGACCCAGTACTTC
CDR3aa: CASSDIGSGSETQYF

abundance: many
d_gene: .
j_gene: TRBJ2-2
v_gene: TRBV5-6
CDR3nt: TGTGCCAGCAGCAGCGACAGTTCGAACACCGGGGAGCTGTTTTTT
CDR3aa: CASSSDSSNTGELFF

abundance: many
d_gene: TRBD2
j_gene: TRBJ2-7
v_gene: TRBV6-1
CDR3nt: TGTGCCAGCAGGTATACCGGCGGGGGATCCTACGAGCAGTACTTC
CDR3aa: CASRYTGGGSYEQYF

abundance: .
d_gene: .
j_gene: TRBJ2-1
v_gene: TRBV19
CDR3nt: TGTGCCAGTAGTATTCCGGGGGATGAGCAGTTCTTC
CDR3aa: CASSIPGDEQFF

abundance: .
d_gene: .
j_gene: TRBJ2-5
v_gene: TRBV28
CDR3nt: TGTGCCAGCAGTGACGGCGGGGAAGAGACCCAGTACTTC
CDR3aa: CASSDGGEETQYF

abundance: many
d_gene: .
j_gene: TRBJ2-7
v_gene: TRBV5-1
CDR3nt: TGCGCCAGCGCCTCTGGGCAGGGCTCCTACGAGCAGTACTTC
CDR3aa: CASASGQGSYEQYF

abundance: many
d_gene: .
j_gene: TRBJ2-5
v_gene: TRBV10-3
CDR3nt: TGTGCCATCAGTGAGTCACGACTGCAAGAGACCCAGTACTTC
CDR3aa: CAISESRLQETQYF